Listed below are T cell receptor beta chains from one sample, sequenced in a study of molecular identifiers for immune sequencing clone quantification. TCRdb passed the PCR reads through MiXCR, listing each CDR3 protein once. Of 20,000 to 30,000 distinct CDR3 sequences listed, approximately 17% are singletons. Sequencing input: naive CD8+ T cells from blood, with Jurkat cell RNA spiked in. The receptors come from a human donor in good health. Some libraries in this study had Jurkat cell RNA spiked in. CDR3s include the opening cysteine and the closing phenylalanine or tryptophan. The D gene is left open where the match is weak. Not every row has a clone size; where given, it reads once, few, many or a size class.

TRBJ2-3,NA,TRBV28,many,CAIGGATSTDTQYF,TGTGCCATCGGGGGAGCAACTAGCACAGATACGCAGTATTTT
TRBJ2-1,NA,TRBV7-3,many,CASSLRDSYNEQFF,TGTGCCAGCAGCTTAAGAGATTCCTACAATGAGCAGTTCTTC
TRBJ2-7,NA,TRBV20-1,many,CSARVEGYEQYF,TGCAGTGCTAGAGTTGAGGGCTACGAGCAGTACTTC
TRBJ2-3,NA,TRBV29-1,NA,CSVEEGKGQYF,TGCAGCGTTGAAGAGGGTAAGGGGCAGTATTTT
TRBJ2-7,NA,TRBV20-1,many,CSAQLRDLGPYEQYF,TGCAGTGCCCAACTGAGGGACCTGGGCCCCTACGAGCAGTACTTC
TRBJ2-7,TRBD1,TRBV5-1,many,CASRTTGGFYEQYF,TGCGCCAGCAGGACCACAGGGGGCTTTTACGAGCAGTACTTC
TRBJ1-5,NA,TRBV21-1,many,CASSKEDRGNQPQHF,TGTGCCAGCAGCAAAGAGGACAGGGGTAATCAGCCCCAGCATTTT
TRBJ2-3,NA,TRBV25-1,many,CASSPAPLGLSSTDTQYF,TGTGCCAGCAGCCCGGCTCCACTCGGATTATCTAGCACAGATACGCAGTATTTT
TRBJ1-5,NA,TRBV23-1,many,CAAVRVPEPQHF,TGCGCCGCAGTAAGGGTCCCGGAGCCCCAGCATTTT
TRBJ1-1,TRBD1,TRBV6-2/TRBV6-3,many,CASSYPLTGGEEAFF,TGTGCCAGCAGTTATCCCTTAACAGGGGGCGAGGAAGCTTTCTTT
TRBJ2-7,TRBD2,TRBV19,many,CASSTAGGISYEQYF,TGTGCCAGTAGTACCGCGGGGGGCATTTCCTACGAGCAGTACTTC
TRBJ1-2,TRBD1,TRBV19,many,CASSAGGWADYTF,TGTGCCAGTAGTGCAGGGGGCTGGGCCGACTACACCTTC
TRBJ2-5,TRBD1,TRBV7-9,many,CASSPGQGIETQYF,TGTGCCAGCAGCCCAGGACAGGGGATTGAGACCCAGTACTTC
TRBJ1-4,NA,TRBV7-8,many,CASSPRGTRSTNEKLFF,TGTGCCAGCAGCCCCCGGGGGACAAGATCAACTAATGAAAAACTGTTTTTT
TRBJ1-5,TRBD1,TRBV6-5,many,CASSPGQGYQPQHF,TGTGCCAGCTCCCCGGGACAGGGGTACCAGCCCCAGCATTTT